This TCR beta chain was found in a study of beta chain features in type 1 diabetes. Regarding the study as a whole: In all four CD4+ subsets, TCRB CDR3 length was significantly, moderately reduced in type 1 diabetes.

The whole isolated RNA underwent reverse transcription, so sequencing captured expressed TCRB transcripts. The table came from immunoSEQ multiplex PCR; TCRdb's copy has only in-frame clones and leaves some out. The data contain some 270,000 clones, around 14% of them singletons. Comment on this clone: Its antigen is not known.

The receptor's source is a woman aged 40 to 49 in good health. The sequenced sample consisted of naive CD4+ T cells from blood.

CDR3: CASRRDNDQPQHF. DNA for the CDR3: TGTGCCAGCAGGAGGGACAACGATCAGCCCCAGCATTTT. This rearrangement joins TRBV2 to TRBJ1-5; possible D gene TRBD1, 6 bases. The CDR3 totals 13 residues. CDR1 and CDR2 from the germline V gene are SNHLY and FYNNEI. Trimming shortened V by 6 bases and J by 5 bases, and 11 bases separated the two germline ends.